The 2 T cell receptor beta chains given below trace back to one sample, sequenced in a study of beta chain features in type 1 diabetes. Isolated RNA was reverse transcribed in full, so expressed TCRB transcripts were sequenced. Sequenced by immunoSEQ multiplex PCR; TCRdb stores in-frame clones only, minus some. The table lists some 640,000 clones, over 13% of them singletons. These receptors are not linked to any known antigen. Overall study results and limits: Among all four CD4+ subsets, Type 1 diabetes patients had TCRB CDR3s that were moderately but significantly shorter.

The sample comprised naive CD4+ T cells from blood. These receptor sequences come from a man younger than 35 with type 1 diabetes.

The V and J genes are TRBV7-6 and TRBJ2-1; D not resolved. CDR1 and CDR2 (germline): SGHVS, FNYEAQ. Trimming removed 2 bases from V and 8 bases from J, with 4 bases in between. The CDR3 covers 11 residues. The CDR3 loop reads CASSLNDEQFF. Written as DNA, the CDR3 is TGTGCCAGCAGCTTAAACGATGAGCAGTTCTTC.

The gene calls are TRBV5-4 and TRBJ1-1; 7 nucleotides line up with TRBD1. The junction had 8 bases not matched to a gene; V was cut back by 4 bases and J by 2 bases. Germline CDR1 is SGHNT and CDR2 is YYREEE (reference sequence). The CDR3 is 15 residues long. The CDR3 region is CASSSKDRHNTEAFF. CDR3 nucleotide sequence: TGTGCCAGCAGCAGCAAGGACAGGCACAACACTGAAGCTTTCTTT.